This T cell receptor (beta chain) was captured in a study of CD8 T cells in Susac syndrome. The recently defined diagnostic criteria for definite or probable disease were met by the Susac syndrome patients. The CDR3 region is 14 residues in length, termini included. In germline, CDR1 is SQVTM, CDR2 ANQGSEA. About 0.45 to 1 ug RNA was reverse transcribed with random hexamers. Multiplex immunoSEQ PCR targeted 54 Vbeta and 13 Jbeta TCR beta segments. A single record per CDR3 protein comes from TCRdb applying MiXCR to the immunoSEQ multiplex PCR reads. The sample yields about 240,000 distinct CDR3 sequences, 90% to 96% seen once. A remark on this clonotype: It is unclear where the CDR3 begins or ends on the DNA, so no DNA is shown, and the CDR3 is as TCRdb lists it.

The source is a human donor with Susac syndrome. This chain joins TRBV29-1 and TRBJ2-1; TRBD1 was called by the table and not checked on the DNA. Sample: CD4+ T cells from PBMCs. CDR3 in amino acids: CSVGQGTNIETMFF.